Below are 30 T cell receptor beta chains sequenced from a single sample in a study of cytomegalovirus exposure and HLA in healthy donors. The PCR was carried out with 60 Vbeta primers and 13 Jbeta primers. Profiling relied on immunoSEQ multiplex PCR, and the TCRdb table lists in-frame clones only, not all of them. The sample comprises approximately 170,000 clones, approximately 73% of which are singletons, and around 5% rests with the top ten. Specimen: PBMCs. These receptors originate from a woman in her late teens or twenties in good health and CMV-seropositive.

The chain employs TRBV7-6 and TRBJ2-2; 16 bases are shared with TRBD2. V lost 5 bases to trimming and J lost 4 bases; unmatched junction nucleotides: 7. Germline-derived CDR1 and CDR2 are SGHVS and FNYEAQ. CDR3 length: 18 residues. This CDR3 reads CASSPGTSGGGSTGELFF. The CDR3 DNA sequence: TGTGCCAGCAGCCCCGGGACTAGCGGGGGGGGGAGCACCGGGGAGCTGTTTTTT.

This clone was counted between two and nine times. The V gene is TRBV7-9, the J gene TRBJ2-5, with 8 bases fitting TRBD1. V shed 7 bases and J 1 base; nucleotides not matched to a gene: 11. The CDR3 length is 16 residues. The germline V gene has CDR1 SEHNR and CDR2 FQNEAQ (reference sequence). Here the CDR3 reads CASNPGGTGSQETQYF. DNA for the CDR3: TGTGCCAGCAACCCTGGGGGGACAGGATCCCAAGAGACCCAGTACTTC.

The chain employs TRBV6-1 and TRBJ1-5, with 8 bases identical to TRBD1. The CDR3 contains 15 residues. The germline gives CDR1 MNHNS, CDR2 SASEGT. The ends lost 4 bases at V and 3 bases at J; junction bases unmatched: 5. The CDR3 is CASSASTGVNQPQHF. The CDR3 bases are TGTGCCAGCAGTGCCTCGACAGGGGTCAATCAGCCCCAGCATTTT.

The chain joins TRBV7-3 to TRBJ2-2, with TRBD2 matching 8 bases. The CDR3 length is 17 residues. CDR1 and CDR2 from the germline V gene are SGHTA and FQGTGA. Trimming at V came to 1 base and at J to 1 base, leaving 5 bases not matched to a gene. The chain's CDR3 is CASSLIAGGMNTGELFF. In nucleotides, the CDR3 is TGTGCCAGCAGCTTAATTGCGGGGGGTATGAACACCGGGGAGCTGTTTTTT.

The V and J genes are TRBV4-2 and TRBJ2-1; D is possibly TRBD2 (5 bases). The CDR3 totals 16 residues. Trimming took off 4 bases at V and 0 bases at J, with 13 bases between the two ends. The germline gives CDR1 LGHNA, CDR2 YNFKEQ. The CDR3 nucleotides are TGTGCCAGCAGCCGGTTAAGCGGACCCTCCTACAATGAGCAGTTCTTC. Its protein product is CASSRLSGPSYNEQFF.

The rearrangement uses TRBV29-1 and TRBJ2-2; weak D call: TRBD1 (5 bases). Germline CDR1 is SQVTM and CDR2 is ANQGSEA. This CDR3 spans 14 amino acids. V gave up 6 bases and J gave up 3 bases, with 14 bases separating them. The chain's CDR3 is CSVAGLGYTGELFF. CDR3 sequence (DNA): TGCAGCGTCGCAGGGCTAGGCTACACCGGGGAGCTGTTTTTT.

V usage is TRBV7-9 and J usage is TRBJ2-7, with D perhaps matching TRBD1 (7 bases). CDR1 and CDR2 from the germline V gene are SEHNR and FQNEAQ (reference sequence). The V end lost 7 bases, the J end lost 1 base, and 11 bases lay between the germline ends. This CDR3 has 13 amino acids. The CDR3 here is CASTQGGSYEQYF. In DNA, the CDR3 is TGTGCCAGCACCCAGGGGGGATCCTACGAGCAGTACTTC.

The J gene is TRBJ1-1, the V gene TRBV7-2, with TRBD1 matching 10 bases. The CDR3 sequence is 15 residues long. With 4 bases clipped from V and 5 bases from J, the junction kept 7 bases outside the gene matches. Germline CDR1 and CDR2: SGHTA and FQGNSA. The DNA for the CDR3 is TGTGCCAGCAGCTCAGACAGGGGGCGCAGGACTGAAGCTTTCTTT. Translation: CASSSDRGRRTEAFF.

The rearrangement links TRBV7-9 to TRBJ2-3; 9 nucleotides agree with TRBD2. Germline CDR1 is SEHNR and CDR2 is FQNEAQ (reference sequence). The CDR3 has 16 residues. J lost 1 base, V lost 7 bases, and 9 bases had no gene match. The CDR3 DNA follows: TGTGCCAGCACCGTGAATAGCGGGGGCGGCACAGATACGCAGTATTTT. It encodes CASTVNSGGGTDTQYF.

V usage is TRBV7-3 and J usage is TRBJ2-1, with 7 bases aligning to TRBD2. The CDR3 contains 15 residues. Germline assignment: CDR1 SGHTA and CDR2 FQGTGA. The J segment lost 9 bases and the V segment lost 2 bases, leaving 10 bases of the junction unmatched. The CDR3 loop reads CASSLYPGRVGEQFF. The CDR3, as DNA: TGTGCCAGCAGCTTATACCCAGGGAGGGTGGGTGAGCAGTTCTTC.

The J gene is TRBJ2-1, the V gene TRBV6-4, with D possibly matching TRBD2 (7 bases). The ends were cut back, 4 bases at V and 8 bases at J, with 15 bases in the middle. CDR1 MRHNA and CDR2 SNTAGT come from the germline V gene. This CDR3 contains 14 residues. CDR3 DNA sequence: TGTGCCAGCAGTGTCCAGGAGGGGGGGGATGAGCAGTTCTTC. Encoded protein: CASSVQEGGDEQFF.

The chain recombines TRBV6-5 with TRBJ2-7; no clear D. The CDR3 runs 12 residues. V lost 5 bases, J lost 5 bases, and 10 bases lay in between. Looked up from germline, CDR1 is MNHEY and CDR2 is SVGAGI. The CDR3 nucleotides read TGTGCCAGCAGTCAAGCCGCCCACGAGCAGTACTTC. Protein: CASSQAAHEQYF.

This clone was counted between two and nine times. V is TRBV6-4 and J is TRBJ2-1, with TRBD2 identical over 14 bases. Trimming removed 2 bases from V and 6 bases from J; junction bases left unmatched: 0. The CDR3 length is 15 residues. CDR1 and CDR2 (germline): MRHNA, SNTAGT. CDR3 coding DNA: TGTGCCAGCAGTGACGGGACTAGCGGGGGCAATGAGCAGTTCTTC. The encoded protein is CASSDGTSGGNEQFF.

The rearrangement links TRBV5-1 to TRBJ2-7; 7 bases line up with TRBD1. The CDR3 sequence is 15 residues long. Germline CDR1 is SGHRS and CDR2 is YFSETQ. V shed 0 bases and J 1 base; nucleotides not matched to a gene: 4. The CDR3 region has the DNA TGCGCCAGCAGCTTGGATACAGGGGCATCCTACGAGCAGTACTTC. Residues: CASSLDTGASYEQYF.

V is TRBV6-4 and J is TRBJ2-5, with TRBD2 matching 7 bases. The CDR3 has 15 residues. CDR1 and CDR2 from the germline V gene are MRHNA and SNTAGT. After removal of 2 bases from V and 3 bases from J, the junction contained 6 bases not matched to a gene. The CDR3 sequence is CASSDLLSGEETQYF. The DNA for the CDR3 is TGTGCCAGCAGTGACCTCTTAAGCGGGGAAGAGACCCAGTACTTC.

The chain couples TRBV4-2 to TRBJ2-3, with 10 bases lining up with TRBD2. Looked up from germline, CDR1 is LGHNA and CDR2 is YNFKEQ. The J segment lost 6 bases and the V segment lost 1 base, leaving 10 bases of the junction unmatched. CDR3 length: 17 residues. CDR3 sequence: CASSQASSGGNRDTQYF. The CDR3 DNA reads as TGTGCCAGCAGCCAAGCAAGTAGCGGGGGGAATCGGGATACGCAGTATTTT.

The chain carries TRBV4-1 and TRBJ2-7; D perhaps matches TRBD2 (5 bases). The CDR3 loop spans 16 amino acids. Germline lookup yields CDR1 MGHRA and CDR2 YSYEKL. V lost 1 base to trimming and J lost 1 base, with 14 bases between them. CDR3 sequence reads: CASSQGTGHGSYEQYF. CDR3 nucleotides: TGCGCCAGCAGCCAAGGGACTGGGCATGGGTCCTACGAGCAGTACTTC.

The count of this clone is one. The chain combines TRBV9 with TRBJ1-6, with 10 nucleotides matching TRBD1. The germline V gene has CDR1 SGDLS and CDR2 YYNGEE. The CDR3 is 18 residues long. Losses at the gene ends were 2 bases for V and 7 bases for J; bases not matched to a gene: 12. The CDR3 coding sequence is TGTGCCAGCAGCGTCCATAGGGACAGGGGAAGTCAAAATTCACCCCTCCACTTT. Its protein product is CASSVHRDRGSQNSPLHF. Filled out from reference TRBV9 and TRBJ1-6, the complete variable domain reads DSGVTQTPKHLITATGQRVTLRCSPRSGDLSVYWYQQSLDQGLQFLIQYYNGEERAKGNILERFSAQQFPDLHSELNLSSLELGDSALYFCASSVHRDRGSQNSPLHFGNGTRLTVT.

This sequence joins TRBV2 and TRBJ2-1, with 9 positions matching TRBD1. This CDR3 has 14 residues. The germline V gene encodes CDR1 SNHLY and CDR2 FYNNEI. J lost 4 bases, V lost 7 bases, and 5 bases had no gene match. The CDR3 coding sequence is TGTGCCAGCAAACGGACAGGGGCATACAATGAGCAGTTCTTC. Residues: CASKRTGAYNEQFF.

The V and J genes are TRBV4-3 and TRBJ2-3; 9 bases align to TRBD2. Germline V gene lookup returns CDR1 LGHNA and CDR2 YSLEER. This CDR3 is built from 16 residues. Germline trimming cut 0 bases from V and 3 bases from J; bases unmatched to any gene: 4. In nucleotides, the CDR3 is TGCGCCAGCAGCCAAGATCCGAGCGGGGGGACAGATACGCAGTATTTT. Its translation: CASSQDPSGGTDTQYF.

This clone has only one observation. V gene TRBV5-1 combines with J gene TRBJ1-3; 7 bases map to TRBD1. The CDR3 is 14 amino acids. J lost 4 bases, V lost 5 bases, and 6 bases had no gene match. Germline V gene lookup returns CDR1 SGHRS and CDR2 YFSETQ. This chain's CDR3 is CASRNPGQGNTIYF. For the CDR3, the DNA is TGCGCCAGCAGAAATCCGGGACAGGGAAACACCATATATTTT.

The chain couples TRBV19 to TRBJ1-2; tentatively, D is TRBD1 (5 bases). Trimming removed 6 bases at V and 4 bases at J, with 12 bases between. CDR1 LNHDA and CDR2 SQIVND come from the germline V gene (reference sequence). There are 13 residues in the CDR3. CDR3 sequence reads: CASREGRSYGYTF. CDR3 DNA: TGTGCCAGTAGGGAGGGACGGAGCTATGGCTACACCTTC.

The J gene is TRBJ2-6, the V gene TRBV19; 12 bases line up with TRBD1. Trimming cost V 7 bases and J 0 bases; bases outside gene matches: 13. From germline, CDR1 is LNHDA and CDR2 SQIVND (reference sequence). The CDR3 spans 20 residues. Here the CDR3 reads CASNPQPGTGGNSGANVLTF. CDR3 DNA sequence: TGTGCCAGTAACCCGCAACCCGGGACAGGGGGCAACTCTGGGGCCAACGTCCTGACTTTC.

About this clone: The same CDR3 can be traced to other DNA sequences in this sample. V and J are TRBV4-3 and TRBJ1-1, with D unclear. The CDR3 runs to 13 residues. With 1 base removed from V and 3 bases from J, the gap between germline ends came to 6 bases. CDR1 is LGHNA, CDR2 YSLEER, per germline. The CDR3 is CASSQVRDTEAFF. For the CDR3, the DNA is TGCGCCAGCAGCCAAGTCCGGGACACTGAAGCTTTCTTT.

The rearrangement links TRBV14 to TRBJ2-2; D is uncertain. Trimming cost V 0 bases and J 7 bases, with 12 bases left between them. The CDR3 is made up of 15 amino acids. The germline V gene has CDR1 SGHDN and CDR2 FVKESK. DNA of the CDR3: TGTGCCAGCAGCCAAGATTCCATGCGTCACGGGGAGCTGTTTTTT. Translation gives CASSQDSMRHGELFF.

V gene TRBV5-1 combines with J gene TRBJ1-3; TRBD1 is a possible D gene (6 bases). The V and J ends lost 4 bases and 0 bases respectively, with 14 bases between them. CDR3 size: 16 residues. The germline gives CDR1 SGHRS, CDR2 YFSETQ. The CDR3 sequence is CASSPQGVGSGNTIYF. The CDR3 DNA sequence: TGCGCCAGCAGCCCACAGGGTGTAGGCTCTGGAAACACCATATATTTT. Together with reference TRBV5-1 and TRBJ1-3, the CDR3 gives the full variable domain: KAGVTQTPRYLIKTRGQQVTLSCSPISGHRSVSWYQQTPGQGLQFLFEYFSETQRNKGNFPGRFSGRQFSNSRSEMNVSTLELGDSALYLCASSPQGVGSGNTIYFGEGSWLTVV.

This chain links TRBV5-4 with TRBJ2-2, with TRBD2 identical over 7 bases. This CDR3 is built from 17 residues. In germline, CDR1 is SGHNT, CDR2 YYREEE (reference sequence). The ends lost 0 bases at V and 2 bases at J; junction bases unmatched: 7. The CDR3 bases are TGTGCCAGCAGCTTGGGGGTTAGCGGGCGAAACACCGGGGAGCTGTTTTTT. Amino acids: CASSLGVSGRNTGELFF. Variable domain in full (rest from reference TRBV5-4 and TRBJ2-2): ETGVTQSPTHLIKTRGQQVTLRCSSQSGHNTVSWYQQALGQGPQFIFQYYREEENGRGNFPPRFSGLQFPNYSSELNVNALELDDSALYLCASSLGVSGRNTGELFFGEGSRLTVL.

The rearrangement links TRBV7-6 to TRBJ2-7, with TRBD1 matching 7 bases. This CDR3 region has 14 residues. V was clipped by 5 bases and J by 0 bases; unmatched bases: 4. Germline values: CDR1 SGHVS, CDR2 FNYEAQ. CDR3 amino acids: CASSPGDSSYEQYF. The CDR3, as DNA: TGTGCCAGCAGCCCCGGGGACAGCTCCTACGAGCAGTACTTC.

This rearrangement joins TRBV5-6 to TRBJ2-5, with 9 bases fitting TRBD1. CDR1 and CDR2 from the germline V gene are SGHDT and YYEEEE. After removal of 5 bases from V and 0 bases from J, the junction contained 14 bases not matched to a gene. CDR3 length: 18 amino acids. Here the CDR3 reads CASRPAPGQGTYQETQYF. The CDR3 nucleotides read TGTGCCAGCAGGCCAGCCCCCGGACAGGGGACCTACCAAGAGACCCAGTACTTC.

The genes are TRBV19 and TRBJ2-5; tentative D call: TRBD1 (5 bases). CDR1 is LNHDA, CDR2 SQIVND, per germline (reference sequence). Trimming removed 10 bases from V and 5 bases from J, with 17 bases in between. The CDR3 has 13 residues. Written as DNA, the CDR3 is TGTGCCACCCAGACCAGGGTCGGGGAGACCCAGTACTTC. Translation: CATQTRVGETQYF.